The 2 T cell receptor beta chains given below trace back to one sample, sequenced in a study of shared clonotypes between healthy human individuals (TCRdb year 2020). Library method: the immunoSEQ multiplex PCR assay. TCRdb's version of the immuneACCESS table is confined to in-frame rearrangements and falls short of the full clone set. An unresolved V gene accounts for under half of the shortfall where checked; the remainder is of unknown origin. For this sample the table gives hundreds of thousands of clones, of which around 77% were detected only once. The ten largest make up around 11% of the sample. The sample taken for sequencing was PBMCs. Receptors originate from a woman between 40 and 55 years old in good health. Some clones in this sample may be carry-over from other donors' samples.

This clone appeared a few times. J is TRBJ1-1 and V is TRBV11-1; D remains unclear. The germline CDR1 and CDR2 sequences are SGHAT and FQDESV (reference sequence). The CDR3 contains 14 residues. Between the trimmed V and J ends, which lost 5 bases and 1 base, there was a span of 11 bases. The CDR3 coding sequence is TGTGCCAGCAGCCCCGGACGGTGGAACACTGAAGCTTTCTTT. This sequence encodes CASSPGRWNTEAFF.

This clone came up a few times. This chain uses TRBV10-2 with TRBJ1-1; D is undetermined. Trimming cost V 6 bases and J 6 bases, with 17 bases left between them. This CDR3 is 14 amino acids long. Germline V lookup: CDR1 WSHSY, CDR2 SAAADI. CDR3 coding DNA: TGCGCCAGCAGCCGGGAAAGTACAGAGGCTGAAGCTTTCTTT. Translation gives CASSRESTEAEAFF.